Described below is a single T cell receptor (beta chain) sequence and its context. Its antigen is not yet known. Base qualities are not recorded, but no much larger clone differs from it by a single base. This entry belongs to a study of technical replicates of blood from a handful of donors (dated by TCRdb to about 2017). V is shortened by 7 bases, J by 7 bases, and the region joining them spans 13 bases. The CDR3 numbers 13 residues from cysteine through phenylalanine. Here the CDR3 DNA is all that survives: 39 bases in frame from base 1. CDR1 and CDR2 were assigned from the germline V gene as MNHNS and SASEGT. The method was the immunoSEQ multiplex PCR assay. In TCRdb, the immuneACCESS table is reduced to in-frame sequences with V and J assigned. These tables do not hold every clone; where another copy was compared, an unresolved V gene accounts for under half, and the others remain unexplained. This sample holds about 100,000 clones; 90% to 97% were observed only once. The ten largest make up approximately 0.38% of the sample.

The chain is made from TRBV6-1 and TRBJ1-4; the D gene is unclear. Input material: T cells isolated from PBMCs. The sequence came from a human donor in good health. At the DNA level, the sequence is TGTGCCAGCACTGAGAGGTTTACTGAAAAACTGTTTTTT. This is translated as CASTERFTEKLFF.